This TCR beta chain was sequenced for a study of shared clonotypes between healthy human individuals. As concerns this clone: Within the sample, other DNA sequences also encode this same CDR3.

This table comes from immunoSEQ multiplex PCR, and its TCRdb copy is limited to in-frame clones, with some not included. The repertoire holds about 2 million clones, approximately 94% seen once, with 0.9% to 1.4% in the top ten. Cells designated naive CD8 were CD45RO-negative and were positively selected for CCR7, with terminally differentiated effector memory CD45RA+ cells excluded. Within Nashville, Tennessee resided all donors, each a Caucasian adult. V dropped 0 bases and J dropped 3 bases, with 10 bases sitting between them. CDR1 and CDR2 (germline): SGDLS, YYNGEE. The CDR3 has 14 residues. Sample: naive CD8+ T cells sorted from blood. This clonotype was sampled from a man younger than 35 in good health. V gene TRBV9 combines with J gene TRBJ2-7; D is ambiguous. DNA for the CDR3: TGTGCCAGCAGCGTAGGTGGTAGCTACTACGAGCAGTACTTC. This translates into CASSVGGSYYEQYF.